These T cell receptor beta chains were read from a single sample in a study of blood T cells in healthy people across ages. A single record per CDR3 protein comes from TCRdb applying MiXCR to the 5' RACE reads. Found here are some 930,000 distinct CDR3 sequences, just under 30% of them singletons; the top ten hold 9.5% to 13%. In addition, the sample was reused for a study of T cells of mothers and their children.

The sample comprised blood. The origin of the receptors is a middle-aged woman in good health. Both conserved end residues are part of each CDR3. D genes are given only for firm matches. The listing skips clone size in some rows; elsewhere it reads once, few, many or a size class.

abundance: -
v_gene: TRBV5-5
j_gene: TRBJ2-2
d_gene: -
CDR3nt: TGTGCCAGCAGCACTGGACAAGTCGGGGAGCTGTTTTTT
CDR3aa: CASSTGQVGELFF

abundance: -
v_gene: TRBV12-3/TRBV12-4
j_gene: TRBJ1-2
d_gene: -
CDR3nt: TGTGCCAGCAGTTTAGTCGGGGGGAGACAGGACTATGGCTACACCTTC
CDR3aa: CASSLVGGRQDYGYTF

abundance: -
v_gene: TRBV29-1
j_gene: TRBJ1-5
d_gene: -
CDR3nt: TGCAGCTTCGGGGACACTGTCAATCAGCCCCAGCATTTT
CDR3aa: CSFGDTVNQPQHF

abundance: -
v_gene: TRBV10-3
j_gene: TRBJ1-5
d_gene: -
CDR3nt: TGTGCCATCAGTGAAGGTGGAGGGCATCAGCCCCAGCATTTT
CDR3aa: CAISEGGGHQPQHF

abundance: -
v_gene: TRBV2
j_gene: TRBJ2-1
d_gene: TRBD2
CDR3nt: TGTGCCAGCAGTGTCGGACTAGCGGAGTTCTTC
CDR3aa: CASSVGLAEFF

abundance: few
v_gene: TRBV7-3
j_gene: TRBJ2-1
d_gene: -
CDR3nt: TGTGCCAGCAGCTTAGAAAGGGACCATGAGCAGTTCTTC
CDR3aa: CASSLERDHEQFF

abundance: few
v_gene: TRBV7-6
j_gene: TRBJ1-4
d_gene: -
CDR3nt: TGTGCCAGCAGCCGACTGCTACAGGGACATAATGAAAAACTGTTTTTT
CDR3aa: CASSRLLQGHNEKLFF

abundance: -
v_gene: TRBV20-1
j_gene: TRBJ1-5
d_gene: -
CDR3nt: TGCAGTGCTGTCCAGGGTGAACAGCCCCAGCATTTT
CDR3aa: CSAVQGEQPQHF

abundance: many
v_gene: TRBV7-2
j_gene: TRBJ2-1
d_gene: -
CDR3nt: TGTGCCAGCAGCCCCGATCGTCAGGGCTACAATGAGCAGTTCTTC
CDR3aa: CASSPDRQGYNEQFF

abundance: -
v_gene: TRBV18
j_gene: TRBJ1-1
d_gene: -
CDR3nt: TGTGCCAGCTCCCTACGGGCGGAGGGGGGGACTGAAGCTTTCTTT
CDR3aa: CASSLRAEGGTEAFF

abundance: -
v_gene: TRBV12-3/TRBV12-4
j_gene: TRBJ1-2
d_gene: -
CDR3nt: TGTGCCAGCAGCCGGGCGGGAGGCTACACCTTC
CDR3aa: CASSRAGGYTF

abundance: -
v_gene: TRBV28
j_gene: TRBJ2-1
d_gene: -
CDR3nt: TGTGCCAGCAGGGCCCACGGGAATGAGCAGTTCTTC
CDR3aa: CASRAHGNEQFF

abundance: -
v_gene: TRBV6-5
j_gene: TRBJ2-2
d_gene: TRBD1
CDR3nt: TGTGCCAGCAGGCCCAGGACAGGGAAGGACGCCGGGGAGCTGTTTTTT
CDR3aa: CASRPRTGKDAGELFF

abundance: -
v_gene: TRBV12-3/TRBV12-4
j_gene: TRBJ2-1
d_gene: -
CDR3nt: TGTGCCAGCAGTAGCAGGGGTACCGATGAGCAGTTCTTC
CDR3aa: CASSSRGTDEQFF

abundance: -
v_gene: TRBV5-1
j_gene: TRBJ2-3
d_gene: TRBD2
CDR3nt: TGCGCCAGCAGCTTGGCTAGCGGGGGGCCACTGAGCACAGATACGCAGTATTTT
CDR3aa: CASSLASGGPLSTDTQYF

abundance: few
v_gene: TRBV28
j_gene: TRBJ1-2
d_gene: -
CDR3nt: TGTGCCAGCAGTTTCTCAGGGTCCCAAGGGGCGGGCTACACCTTC
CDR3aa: CASSFSGSQGAGYTF

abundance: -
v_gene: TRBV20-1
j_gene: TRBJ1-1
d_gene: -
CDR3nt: TGCAGTGCTTTCCCCCTAGGCGTGAACACTGAAGCTTTCTTT
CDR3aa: CSAFPLGVNTEAFF

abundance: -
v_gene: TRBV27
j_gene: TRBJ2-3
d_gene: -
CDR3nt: TGTGCCAGCAGTCAACATCCCTCTAGCACAGATACGCAGTATTTT
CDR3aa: CASSQHPSSTDTQYF

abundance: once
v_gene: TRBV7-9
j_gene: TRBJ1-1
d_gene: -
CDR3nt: TGTGCCAGCAGCTTAGAGGTTAGCAGGACTGAAGCTTTCTTT
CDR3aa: CASSLEVSRTEAFF

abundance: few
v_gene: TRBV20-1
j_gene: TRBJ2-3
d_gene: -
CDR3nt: TGCAGTGCCAGGTCCCCCTTCGGCACAGATACGCAGTATTTT
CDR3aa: CSARSPFGTDTQYF

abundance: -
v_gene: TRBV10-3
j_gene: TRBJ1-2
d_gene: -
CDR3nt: TGTGCCATCAGTAAGAACTATGGCTACACCTTC
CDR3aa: CAISKNYGYTF

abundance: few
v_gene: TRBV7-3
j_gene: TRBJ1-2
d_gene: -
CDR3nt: TGTGCCAGCAGCGAGGGTAGTGGCTACACCTTC
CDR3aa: CASSEGSGYTF